These 9 T cell receptor beta chains came from one sample sequenced in a study of CD8 T cells in ankylosing spondylitis listed by TCRdb under 2017. Study-wide conclusions, independent of this receptor: Blood from ankylosing spondylitis patients appeared to be characterized by a TCR beta motif made up of several highly homologous amino acid variants.

The antigens these receptors bind are not known. The library relied on 5' RACE. The sequencing machine was an Illumina HiSeq 2500. TCRdb passed the public sequencing reads through fastp at Q25 and MiXCR, retaining productive beta sequences. Merged by CDR3 protein, the rows form single entries marked with the most common genes and DNA. The sample table contains 700,000 to 1,000,000 distinct CDR3 sequences; only one count was recorded for around 11% of them. Of the sample, approximately 0.5% is held by the ten largest clones. The sample comprised blood, either unsorted or a sorted T cell fraction (not recorded which). These receptors all stem from a male donor with ankylosing spondylitis.

This clonotype was seen only a few times. The V gene is TRBV6-5, the J gene TRBJ1-2; no clear D gene. Germline CDR1 MNHEY, CDR2 SVGAGI. There are 14 residues in the CDR3. V lost 2 bases and J 8 bases, leaving 15 bases between the germline ends. CDR3 residues: CASSYPDGLKGYTF. The CDR3 region has the DNA TGTGCCAGCAGTTACCCGGACGGTTTGAAGGGCTACACCTTC.

Written as DNA, the CDR3 is TGTGCCAGCAGCCAAGGAGCGGTCACAGATACGCAGTATTTT. Its translation is CASSQGAVTDTQYF. The chain uses TRBV3-1 and TRBJ2-3, with D tentatively TRBD2 (5 bases). The length of the CDR3 is 14 residues. Germline V lookup: CDR1 LGHDT, CDR2 YNNKEL (reference sequence). V was cut by 1 base and J by 2 bases, with 7 bases left in between.

This clonotype was found a few times. V gene TRBV20-1 combines with J gene TRBJ1-5, with a possible D match to TRBD1 (5 bases). The CDR3 consists of 14 residues. V lost 3 bases and J lost 3, with 12 bases in between. The germline CDR1 and CDR2 sequences are DFQATT and SNEGSKA (reference sequence). CDR3 sequence: CSARRGPTNQPQHF. The CDR3 region has the DNA TGCAGTGCTAGGCGGGGACCGACCAATCAGCCCCAGCATTTT.

This clonotype was seen a few times. V gene TRBV12-3 or TRBV12-4 combines with J gene TRBJ1-2; D not certain. Trimming removed 3 bases at V and 7 bases at J, with 9 bases between. This CDR3 region has 12 residues. CDR3 in DNA: TGTGCCAGCAGTTTTATAGCAAGTGGCTACACCTTC. Translating gives CASSFIASGYTF.

The chain couples TRBV6-4 to TRBJ2-2; D call uncertain. The CDR3 length is 13 residues. Trimming removed 6 bases at V and 5 bases at J, with 10 bases between. The V gene's germline CDR1 is MRHNA and CDR2 SNTAGT. The CDR3 reads CASRNSLTGELFF. CDR3 DNA sequence: TGTGCCAGCAGAAATAGTCTAACCGGGGAGCTGTTTTTT.

This clonotype was seen many times. The gene calls are TRBV27 and TRBJ1-1; tentative D call: TRBD1 (5 bases). This CDR3 contains 16 residues. The germline V gene encodes CDR1 MNHEY and CDR2 SMNVEV (reference sequence). Trimming took 9 bases from V and 1 from J, leaving 21 bases between them. The CDR3 loop is CASSSLGADQNTEAFF. The CDR3 DNA sequence: TGTGCCAGTTCTTCATTAGGGGCAGACCAGAACACTGAAGCTTTCTTT.

A few counts support this clonotype. The V call is TRBV12-3 or TRBV12-4, the J call TRBJ2-1; no clear D gene. CDR3 length equals 15 residues. The V end lost 2 bases, the J end lost 2 bases, and 10 bases lay between the germline ends. In nucleotides, the CDR3 is TGTGCCAGCAGTTTACGAGTAGACCCCTACAATGAGCAGTTCTTC. Encoded protein: CASSLRVDPYNEQFF.

This clonotype has ten or more counts. The V gene is TRBV12-3 or TRBV12-4, the J gene TRBJ2-1; D uncertain. This CDR3 region has 11 residues. The V and J ends lost 3 bases and 7 bases respectively, with 4 bases between them. The CDR3 spells CASSFLNEQFF. CDR3 coding DNA: TGTGCCAGCAGTTTCCTGAATGAGCAGTTCTTC.

The rearrangement joins TRBV5-5 to TRBJ2-2; TRBD1 agrees at 8 bases. J was trimmed by 1 base and V by 4 bases; bases with no gene match: 3. Per germline, CDR1 SGHKS and CDR2 YYEKEE (reference sequence). This CDR3 is 15 amino acids long. The CDR3 here is CASSKGTGNTGELFF. The CDR3 DNA is TGTGCCAGCAGCAAGGGGACAGGGAACACCGGGGAGCTGTTTTTT. Based on the CDR3 plus reference TRBV5-5 and TRBJ2-2, the full variable domain is DAGVTQSPTHLIKTRGQQVTLRCSPISGHKSVSWYQQVLGQGPQFIFQYYEKEERGRGNFPDRFSARQFPNYSSELNVNALLLGDSALYLCASSKGTGNTGELFFGEGSRLTVL.